This T cell receptor (beta chain) was sequenced in a study of human T cells and chemical hapten exposure. As for the study in general: Throughout a study of approximately 5 months, patients underwent weekly scalp administration of diphenylcyclopropenone doses. Findings and caveats of the study: Expanded TCR sets contained significantly more large CDR3 similarity clusters than controls.

In this sample, this clonotype turned up a few times. Its antigen is unidentified. Time point: patch test 1, 2 weeks after DPC sensitization. As for treatment: therapeutic diphenylcyclopropenone sensitization with weekly scalp DPC. V was shortened by 1 base and J by 1 base, with 4 bases between the two germline ends. The CDR3 extends over 14 amino acids. Germline V gives CDR1 SGHTA, CDR2 FQGTGA. TCRdb itself ran the RACE reads through MiXCR, one entry per CDR3 protein. The top ten clones hold less than 10% of a sample with about 340,000 distinct CDR3 sequences, 5.5% to 8% of them seen once. This material consisted of whole blood, taken in connection with sensitization to the hapten diphenylcyclopropenone (DPC). The receptor comes from a woman in her late teens or twenties with alopecia areata. Some clones in this sample may be carry-over from other donors' samples. The rearrangement uses TRBV7-3 and TRBJ2-2; D ambiguous. CDR3 nucleotides: TGTGCCAGCAGCTTAATGAGGAACACCGGGGAGCTGTTTTTT. The encoded protein is CASSLMRNTGELFF.